This paragraph reports one TCR beta chain. This clone was recorded only once. Its antigen remains undetermined. No quality values exist for individual bases; no much larger clone is one base distant. The immunoSEQ Assay, a bias-controlled multiplex PCR, was used to amplify TCRbeta CDR3 regions from genomic DNA. The original methods were these. The number of nucleated cells in each sample was estimated from the amplification of reference gene primers within the assay. Sequence reads were collapsed and filtered to measure the absolute abundance of every unique TCRbeta CDR3 rearrangement. For each sample, productive Simpson clonality was calculated as the square root of Simpson's diversity index over productive rearrangements. Entries here come from immuneACCESS through TCRdb and include only in-frame sequences with V and J called. Some clones fail to appear in such tables; in the studies checked, an unresolved V gene covers under half of the shortfall, and the cause of the remainder is unknown. V, J and clone size are taken as reported in that table, and D and trimming were inferred from the DNA itself. The sample includes fewer than 300,000 clones, with around 90% observed a single time. The leading ten clones occupy around 1.1% of the sample.

The data were taken from a study of blood T cell repertoires in COVID-19 (dated by TCRdb to the early 2020s). About the full investigation: Samples from collaborators originated in the United States, Italy and Spain and spanned both the acute and convalescent phases of COVID-19. Nearly every sample came with metadata listing a de-identified subject ID, COVID-19 status, age in years and sex. The repertoires were released in a freely available public database meant as a resource for research on the immune response to SARS-CoV-2. Subjects who had been exposed to COVID-19, were actively infected with it, or had recovered from it provided the deeply sampled blood TCRbeta repertoires that made up the dataset. The samples were drawn from two sources: the first 160 participants of the ongoing ImmuneRACE study, and 1,254 subjects contributed by 6 global collaborators. The material from the prospective study consisted of cDNA or gDNA derived from T cells, B-cell-depleted T cells, or PBMCs. Where available, HLA class I and class II types were obtained from metadata supplied by the sample provider rather than from assay-based typing. The full study reports these points: Clinical and demographic metadata were provided uncurated, with the amount varying by source and participant.

Participants in the prospective study were aged roughly 18 to 90 years, lived in about two dozen United States geographic areas, and enrolled through a virtual design. To assign participants to cohorts, the prospective study relied on clinical history that participants themselves reported in a screening survey and a study questionnaire. Recovered participants in ImmuneRACE Cohort 3 were defined by two consecutive negative NP/OP PCR tests, clearance by a healthcare professional, or resolution of symptoms. In the prospective study, whole blood, serum and a nasopharyngeal or oropharyngeal swab were collected from each participant by mobile phlebotomists. Additional blood draws and questionnaires over a 2-month period could optionally be provided by prospective study participants. Prospective study blood samples were shipped either frozen or at room temperature before DNA extraction. Trimming at the junction amounts to 1 base on V and 2 bases on J, and the germline ends lie 11 bases apart. The germline V gene encodes CDR1 SGDLS and CDR2 YYNGEE. From cysteine to phenylalanine, the CDR3 is 15 amino acids long. The CDR3 DNA has 45 bases and is translated from base 1.

This clonotype originated in a woman aged 30 to 39 who had recovered from COVID-19. Input material: PBMCs or T cells enriched from blood (not recorded which). The rearrangement joined TRBV9 to TRBJ2-3; the D gene lacks a confident call. Read as DNA, the sequence is TGTGCCAGCAGCGTACGGCAGGCCCACACAGATACGCAGTATTTT. Translated, this gives CASSVRQAHTDTQYF.